This TCR beta chain was profiled in a study of cytomegalovirus exposure and HLA in healthy donors. A single count supports this clone. The repertoire was sequenced with immunoSEQ multiplex PCR; TCRdb's copy has only in-frame clones and lacks some. Of 120,000 or so clones detected, around 90% appear once; the ten largest clones hold under 2%. Trimming removed 0 bases from V and 3 bases from J, with 5 bases in between. CDR1 and CDR2 from the germline V gene are SGHVS and FQNEAQ. The CDR3 has 13 residues. J is TRBJ1-2 and V is TRBV7-8; D is perhaps TRBD1 (5 bases). Material for sequencing was PBMCs. This TCR was recovered from a woman in her late teens or twenties in good health and CMV-seronegative. This chain's CDR3 is CASSLAGDYGYTF. Written as DNA, the CDR3 is TGTGCCAGCAGCTTAGCAGGGGACTATGGCTACACCTTC.